Below are 32 T cell receptor beta chains sequenced from a single sample in a study of T cell repertoires in cytomegalovirus infection. TCRdb re-analysed the reads in MiXCR, keeping a single row per CDR3 protein. The sample contains more than 400,000 distinct CDR3 sequences, around 27% of which appear only once. Sequences were obtained from PBMCs. Receptors were obtained from a human donor in good health (CMV status not recorded). Some clones in this sample may be carry-over from other donors' samples.

The gene calls are TRBV24-1 and TRBJ2-1; a possible D gene is TRBD1 (5 bases). Germline V gene data show CDR1 as KGHDR and CDR2 as SFDVKD. The CDR3 is made up of 12 amino acids. Between the trimmed V and J ends, which lost 1 base and 14 bases, there was a span of 11 bases. The CDR3 coding sequence is TGTGCCACCAGTGATTTATCCAGGGTAGAGTTCTTC. It encodes CATSDLSRVEFF.

A note on this clonotype: The junction differs from germline at one of its ends, possibly a read error. The chain employs TRBV5-6 and TRBJ2-7; 8 bases map to TRBD1. This CDR3 contains 12 residues. Germline values: CDR1 SGHDT, CDR2 YYEEEE. Here the CDR3 reads CASSLTGGRLSF. For the CDR3, the DNA is TGTGCCAGCAGTCTAACAGGGGGACGATTAAGCTTC.

The rearrangement joins TRBV20-1 to TRBJ2-3; D possibly uses TRBD1 or TRBD2 (5 bases each). CDR1 is DFQATT, CDR2 SNEGSKA, per germline (reference sequence). The CDR3 contains 14 residues. The V gene lost 6 bases and the J gene lost 4 bases, with 17 bases spanning the gap. The CDR3, as DNA: TGCAGTGCGCAGCGTCGGGGCGTCGCAGATACGCAGTATTTT. It encodes CSAQRRGVADTQYF.

The table lists this clonotype with a few counts. The chain employs TRBV6-1 and TRBJ2-7; weak D call: TRBD2 (5 bases). Looked up from germline, CDR1 is MNHNS and CDR2 is SASEGT. The CDR3 sequence is 15 residues long. With 3 bases removed from V and 2 bases from J, the gap between germline ends came to 14 bases. The CDR3 DNA reads as TGTGCCAGCAGTGAGTGGCGGGTCCTGACCTACGAGCAGTACTTC. The encoded protein is CASSEWRVLTYEQYF.

This clonotype was counted only a few times. The chain is built from TRBV6-5 and TRBJ2-1, with 7 positions matching TRBD2. J was trimmed by 6 bases and V by 8 bases; bases with no gene match: 7. In germline, CDR1 is MNHEY, CDR2 SVGAGI. This CDR3 is built from 13 residues. The chain's CDR3 is CASGRTRGNEQFF. For the CDR3, the DNA is TGTGCCAGCGGTCGGACTAGGGGCAATGAGCAGTTCTTC.

This clonotype was recorded a few times. The chain carries TRBV12-3 or TRBV12-4 and TRBJ2-3; no clear D gene. V shed 0 bases and J shed 2 bases, with 6 bases lying between them. The CDR3 runs to 14 residues. This CDR3 is CASSLAPHTDTQYF. The CDR3 bases are TGTGCCAGCAGTTTAGCGCCCCACACAGATACGCAGTATTTT.

This clonotype has a handful of counts. The chain employs TRBV11-1 and TRBJ2-5; 13 positions agree with TRBD2. Germline CDR1 reads SGHAT; CDR2 reads FQDESV (reference sequence). The V segment lost 5 bases and the J segment 1 base; nucleotides outside the gene matches: 7. The CDR3 extends over 17 amino acids. DNA of the CDR3: TGTGCCAGCAGCCGATGGACTAGCGGGGGCATCCAAGAGACCCAGTACTTC. This gives the protein CASSRWTSGGIQETQYF.

Only a few counts were recorded for this clonotype. This chain links TRBV12-3 or TRBV12-4 with TRBJ2-5; 10 nucleotides line up with TRBD2. V lost 3 bases to trimming and J lost 5 bases; unmatched junction nucleotides: 0. The CDR3 runs to 13 residues. The CDR3 coding sequence is TGTGCCAGCAGTTTTAGCGGGAGGGAGACCCAGTACTTC. Protein product: CASSFSGRETQYF.

The J gene is TRBJ2-3, the V gene TRBV29-1; D gene uncertain. This CDR3 is 15 amino acids long. V lost 4 bases and J 0 bases, leaving 14 bases between the germline ends. Germline V gives CDR1 SQVTM, CDR2 ANQGSEA. The CDR3 region is CSVVLTTLSTDTQYF. CDR3 bases: TGCAGCGTTGTTCTCACTACGCTCAGCACAGATACGCAGTATTTT.

This chain links TRBV5-4 with TRBJ1-2; tentatively, D is TRBD1 (5 bases). V was cut by 2 bases and J by 2 bases, with 19 bases left in between. The length of the CDR3 is 17 residues. CDR1 is SGHNT and CDR2 is YYREEE in the germline V gene (reference sequence). The CDR3 is CASSFEDMGTQNYGYTF. The CDR3 coding sequence is TGTGCCAGCAGCTTCGAGGACATGGGGACGCAGAACTATGGCTACACCTTC.

This clonotype was observed at least ten times. The rearrangement uses TRBV7-2 and TRBJ2-7; no reliable D call. Germline CDR1 reads SGHTA; CDR2 reads FQGNSA. Trimming removed 1 base at V and 3 bases at J, with 7 bases between. CDR3 length equals 13 residues. The CDR3 DNA reads as TGTGCCAGCAGCTTAGTTGGGAACTACGAGCAGTACTTC. Translation: CASSLVGNYEQYF.

About this clonotype: A much bigger clone sits one base away, suggesting this may be a read error. The gene calls are TRBV7-2 and TRBJ1-1; D gene ambiguous. The ends were cut back, 2 bases at V and 8 bases at J, with 15 bases in the middle. In germline, CDR1 is SGHTA, CDR2 FQGNSA. This CDR3 has 14 amino acids. CDR3 nucleotides: TGTGCCAGCAGCTTAAACAGATTATCTCAAGAAGCTTTCTTT. Its translation is CASSLNRLSQEAFF.

This clonotype has at least ten counts. This chain uses TRBV7-2 with TRBJ2-2, with 7 bases aligning to TRBD1. The trim removed 8 bases at V and 5 bases at J, leaving 11 bases unmatched. The CDR3 runs to 15 residues. Germline-derived CDR1 and CDR2 are SGHTA and FQGNSA. The CDR3 DNA sequence: TGTGCCAGCGGGTCGACAGGGTCGGTGACCGGGGAGCTGTTTTTT. It encodes CASGSTGSVTGELFF.

This clonotype was recorded once. V is TRBV5-1 and J is TRBJ2-1; 7 bases align to TRBD1. The length of the CDR3 is 17 residues. Trimming cost V 5 bases and J 7 bases; bases outside gene matches: 18. Germline loops: CDR1 SGHRS, CDR2 YFSETQ. CDR3 amino acids: CASSQAAGTAAWNEQFF. The CDR3 nucleotides are TGCGCCAGCAGTCAAGCGGCCGGGACAGCGGCGTGGAATGAGCAGTTCTTC.

The chain is built from TRBV29-1 and TRBJ1-5; the D gene is possibly TRBD1 (6 bases). The length of the CDR3 is 14 residues. Trimming left V 7 bases short and J 6 bases short, with 19 bases between. The germline CDR1 and CDR2 sequences are SQVTM and ANQGSEA. The CDR3 region has the DNA TGCAGCGCTGTCGGAGGGGGTCGGGGTCAGCCCCAGCATTTT. Translated: CSAVGGGRGQPQHF. The full variable domain, completed using reference TRBV29-1 and TRBJ1-5, is SAVISQKPSRDICQRGTSLTIQCQVDSQVTMMFWYRQQPGQSLTLIATANQGSEATYESGFVIDKFPISRPNLTFSTLTVSNMSPEDSSIYLCSAVGGGRGQPQHFGDGTRLSIL.

This clonotype was recorded at least ten times. The V call is TRBV6-2 or TRBV6-3, the J call TRBJ1-4, with D unresolved. Germline values: CDR1 MNHEY, CDR2 SVGEGT. The CDR3 contains 14 residues. Deletions cut 10 bases from V and 15 bases from J, with 27 bases between. CDR3 amino acids: CATSEPGKTRGMFF. CDR3 nucleotide sequence: TGTGCCACCTCCGAACCGGGAAAAACACGCGGGATGTTTTTT.

The genes are TRBV19 and TRBJ2-2; tentative D call: TRBD2 (6 bases). The germline V gene has CDR1 LNHDA and CDR2 SQIVND (reference sequence). The CDR3 has 14 residues. Trimming stripped 0 bases from V and 6 bases from J, with 8 bases between. The CDR3 nucleotides read TGTGCCAGTAGTATAGATGGAGGGTCCGGGGAGCTGTTTTTT. Its translation is CASSIDGGSGELFF.

This clonotype was found a few times. J is TRBJ1-2 and V is TRBV11-1, with D hard to call. CDR3 length equals 15 residues. V lost 5 bases and J lost 4, with 17 bases in between. CDR1 and CDR2 (germline): SGHAT, FQDESV (reference sequence). CDR3: CASSIKNSGVYGYTF. The CDR3 DNA follows: TGTGCCAGCAGCATAAAAAATTCAGGAGTCTATGGCTACACCTTC.

Only a few counts were recorded for this clonotype. DNA of the CDR3: TGTGCCAGCTCACCGACTACAGGGATCTCTGGAAACACCATATATTTT. It encodes CASSPTTGISGNTIYF. J is TRBJ1-3 and V is TRBV18, with D perhaps TRBD1 (6 bases). The germline gives CDR1 KGHSH, CDR2 LQKENI. V dropped 3 bases and J dropped 0 bases, with 12 bases sitting between them. This CDR3 is 16 amino acids long.

This clonotype has only a few counts. The J gene is TRBJ1-4, the V gene TRBV11-2; D remains unclear. There are 13 residues in the CDR3. V was trimmed by 3 bases and J by 12 bases, leaving 14 bases between them. Germline-derived CDR1 and CDR2 are SGHAT and FQNNGV. The CDR3 spells CASSFGLTKELFF. In nucleotides, the CDR3 is TGTGCCAGCAGCTTTGGACTGACGAAAGAACTGTTTTTT.

The V call is TRBV20-1, the J call TRBJ2-2, with 9 bases that match TRBD1. Unmatched junction bases numbered 9, after V lost 5 bases and J lost 5 bases. The V gene's germline CDR1 is DFQATT and CDR2 SNEGSKA (reference sequence). The CDR3 length is 15 residues. The CDR3 DNA is TGCAGTGCTGGCCTAAACAGGGGGCGTACCGGGGAGCTGTTTTTT. Translation gives CSAGLNRGRTGELFF.

The genes are TRBV19 and TRBJ2-3; no firm D call. CDR1 and CDR2 (germline): LNHDA, SQIVND (reference sequence). V was shortened by 5 bases and J by 4 bases, with 19 bases between the two germline ends. The CDR3 contains 16 residues. The CDR3 region is CASSVRETLGADTQYF. CDR3 sequence (DNA): TGTGCCAGTAGTGTCCGAGAGACACTTGGGGCAGATACGCAGTATTTT.

CDR3 protein: CASSHTPESGSPTDTQYF. The DNA of the CDR3 is TGTGCCAGCAGCCACACGCCCGAAAGCGGGAGCCCCACAGATACGCAGTATTTT. The rearrangement uses TRBV27 and TRBJ2-3; 8 bases agree with TRBD2. The CDR3 runs 18 residues. The germline V gene encodes CDR1 MNHEY and CDR2 SMNVEV (reference sequence). After removal of 6 bases from V and 2 bases from J, the junction contained 16 bases not matched to a gene.

This clonotype was seen a few times. This chain links TRBV6-1 with TRBJ2-7, with 8 bases that match TRBD2. Germline CDR1 MNHNS, CDR2 SASEGT. With 7 bases clipped from V and 1 base from J, the junction kept 18 bases outside the gene matches. The CDR3 is 18 amino acids. CDR3 loop: CASTVSPPSPGGSYEQYF. The CDR3 coding sequence is TGTGCCAGCACTGTCTCCCCCCCCTCGCCGGGAGGGTCCTACGAGCAGTACTTC.

This clonotype was seen ten or more times. An end of the junction does not agree with germline; a read error may underlie this. The J gene is TRBJ2-7, the V gene TRBV7-2, with a weak D call TRBD2 (5 bases). CDR3 size: 15 residues. Germline lookup yields CDR1 SGHTA and CDR2 FQGNSA. The CDR3 sequence: CASTLNGAASYEQYF. The DNA of the CDR3 is TGTGCCAGCACCTTAAACGGAGCGGCCTCCTACGAGCAGTACTTC.

This clonotype was seen a handful of times. The chain couples TRBV7-2 to TRBJ2-2, with 12 nucleotides matching TRBD2. J was trimmed by 6 bases and V by 7 bases; bases with no gene match: 9. The CDR3 runs to 16 residues. Germline lookup yields CDR1 SGHTA and CDR2 FQGNSA. The CDR3 DNA reads as TGTGCCAGCAACCCGGGACTAGCGGGTCTGTCCGGGGAGCTGTTTTTT. Protein: CASNPGLAGLSGELFF. Full variable domain (remainder filled in from reference TRBV7-2 and TRBJ2-2): GAGVSQSPSNKVTEKGKDVELRCDPISGHTALYWYRQSLGQGLEFLIYFQGNSAPDKSGLPSDRFSAERTGGSVSTLTIQRTQQEDSAVYLCASNPGLAGLSGELFFGEGSRLTVL.

This clonotype showed up just a few times. The chain combines TRBV14 with TRBJ2-1; D is uncertain. CDR1 and CDR2 from the germline V gene are SGHDN and FVKESK. The CDR3 is 11 amino acids. V lost 3 bases, J lost 10 bases, and 7 bases lay in between. The DNA for the CDR3 is TGTGCCAGCAGCCAGTTGAGCGAGCAGTTCTTC. Protein sequence: CASSQLSEQFF.

J is TRBJ2-3 and V is TRBV5-1; maybe TRBD2 (6 bases). Trimming cost V 1 base and J 2 bases, with 11 bases left between them. Germline V gene sequence: CDR1 SGHRS, CDR2 YFSETQ. This CDR3 is built from 15 residues. The CDR3: CASSLRAGYTDTQYF. CDR3 DNA sequence: TGCGCCAGCAGCTTGAGGGCGGGGTACACAGATACGCAGTATTTT.

The chain uses TRBV6-2 or TRBV6-3 and TRBJ2-7; D assignment may be TRBD1 or TRBD2 (5 bases each). Trimming removed 6 bases at V and 6 bases at J, with 15 bases between. The CDR3 is 13 amino acids. Germline V gene data show CDR1 as MNHEY and CDR2 as SVGEGT. The CDR3 loop is CASRAIGAGEQYV. Written as DNA, the CDR3 is TGTGCCAGCAGGGCAATCGGGGCTGGCGAGCAGTACGTC.

The sample holds many counts of this clonotype. The chain carries TRBV20-1 and TRBJ1-2; no definite D call. Deletions cut 3 bases from V and 1 base from J, with 0 bases between. This CDR3 region has 10 residues. The germline V gene encodes CDR1 DFQATT and CDR2 SNEGSKA (reference sequence). CDR3 sequence: CSASNYGYTF. As DNA, the CDR3 is TGCAGTGCTAGTAACTATGGCTACACCTTC.

This clonotype was picked up many times. This chain uses TRBV7-8 with TRBJ2-6, with 7 bases aligning to TRBD1. CDR3 length: 18 amino acids. Germline loops: CDR1 SGHVS, CDR2 FQNEAQ. V gave up 5 bases and J gave up 0 bases; unmatched junction bases: 10. This CDR3 reads CASSPLGTADSGANVLTF. Written as DNA, the CDR3 is TGTGCCAGCAGCCCTCTTGGGACAGCCGACTCTGGGGCCAACGTCCTGACTTTC.

The J gene is TRBJ2-6, the V gene TRBV3-1; 7 positions agree with TRBD2. CDR3 length equals 19 residues. Germline-derived CDR1 and CDR2 are LGHDT and YNNKEL (reference sequence). The J segment lost 0 bases and the V segment lost 3 bases, leaving 11 bases of the junction unmatched. The CDR3 DNA reads TGTGCCAGCAGCCAGGGAGGGTGGGTAGAATCCTCTGGGGCCAACGTCCTGACTTTC. Amino acids: CASSQGGWVESSGANVLTF.